The source of this T cell receptor (beta chain) is a study of cytomegalovirus exposure and HLA in healthy donors. Overall study findings and caveats: In a later analysis, several top co-occurrence clusters appeared linked to parvovirus B19, influenza, CMV and Epstein-Barr virus.

This clone was counted a single time. Its specificity is not known. The CDR3 spans 13 residues. After removal of 6 bases from V and 12 bases from J, the junction contained 8 bases not matched to a gene. The germline V gene has CDR1 MNHEY and CDR2 SVGAGI. 13 Jbeta primers and 60 Vbeta primers were used for the PCR. The protocol was immunoSEQ multiplex PCR, while the TCRdb copy is restricted to in-frame clones and leaves out a portion. The sample has more than 20,000 clones, almost 70% seen once. Sample: PBMCs. The chain links TRBV6-5 to TRBJ2-7, with 13 bases lining up with TRBD2. This TCR derives from a woman in her 50s in good health and CMV-seronegative. For the CDR3, the DNA is TGTGCCAGCAGCTCCAGGACTAGCGGGAGAAGGTACTTC. This translates into CASSSRTSGRRYF.